This TCR beta chain was captured in a study of T cells in Graves' hyperthyroidism and ophthalmopathy. CDR3 length: 12 residues. The germline V and J ends were trimmed by 7 bases and 0 bases, with 6 bases remaining between them. Germline V lookup: CDR1 MNHEY, CDR2 SVGAGI. Findings and caveats of the study: Blood also contained most expanded thyroid clonotypes above 0.001.

The source material, RNA transcripts, was used to amplify TCR beta CDR3 regions. TCR CDR3 regions were first amplified by RT-PCR with HTBI primers. TCRdb re-called the multiplex PCR reads with MiXCR, one entry per CDR3 protein. The repertoire holds hundreds of thousands of distinct CDR3 sequences, with 45% as singletons. This clonotype was counted at least ten times. Its cognate antigen is unknown. The genes are TRBV6-5 and TRBJ1-1; D possibly corresponds to TRBD1 (5 bases). The sequenced sample was peripheral blood or thyroid tissue (not recorded which). The clonotype comes from an adult man with Graves' disease, either hyperthyroidism or ophthalmopathy (not recorded which). CDR3 nucleotides: TGTGCCAGCAAGACAGTGAACACTGAAGCTTTCTTT. Its protein is CASKTVNTEAFF.